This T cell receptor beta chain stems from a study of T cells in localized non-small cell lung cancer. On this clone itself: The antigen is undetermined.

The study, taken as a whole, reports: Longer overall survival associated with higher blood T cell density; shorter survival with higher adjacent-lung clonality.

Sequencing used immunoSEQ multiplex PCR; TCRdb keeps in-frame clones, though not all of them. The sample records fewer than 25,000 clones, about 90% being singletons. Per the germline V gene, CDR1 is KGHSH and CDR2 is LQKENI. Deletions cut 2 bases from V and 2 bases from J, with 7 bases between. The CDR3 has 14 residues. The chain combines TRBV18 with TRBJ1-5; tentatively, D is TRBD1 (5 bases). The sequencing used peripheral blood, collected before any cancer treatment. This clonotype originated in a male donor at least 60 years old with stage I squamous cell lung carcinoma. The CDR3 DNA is TGTGCCAGCTCACCAGGGGCGGGCAATCAGCCCCAGCATTTT. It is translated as CASSPGAGNQPQHF.